This T cell receptor (beta chain) was recovered during a study of T cell repertoires in cytomegalovirus infection (dated by TCRdb to between 2018 and 2020). Study-wide context: Recently identified HLA-C-restricted CMV epitopes, whose presentation resists viral immunomodulation, were targeted by peptide stimulations together with well-studied HLA-B-restricted epitopes. Donor HLA type was relevant to the analysis, as public TCR beta signatures indicated carriage of CMV infection together with the matching HLA type.

Regarding this clonotype: This clone's antigen is unknown. No much larger clone is present one base from it, and per-base qualities are unavailable.

V gives up 7 bases and J gives up 2 bases, and the segment between their germline ends measures 9 bases. The cysteine opens and the phenylalanine closes a CDR3 of 14 amino acids. Only the CDR3 DNA is retained, 42 bases long and in frame from the first base. Reading the label with the study, this specimen's treatment or condition is: in vitro stimulation with specific CMV peptide epitopes to enrich CMV-specific T cells. Instrument used: Illumina HiSeq 1500. TCRdb reprocessing: public reads trimmed at Q25 with fastp, clones called with MiXCR, in-frame beta chains kept. Entries are consolidated by CDR3 protein sequence, retaining the most common genes and DNA. The sample data list about 770,000 distinct CDR3 sequences, and under 35% of these were observed just once. The top ten clones comprise around 12% of the sample. Broader findings and caveats from the paper: In both this cohort and an independent cohort of more than 350 donors, the cumulative frequency of public TCR beta family members distinguished carriers of CMV infection plus the relevant HLA type. The ex vivo response was dominated by HLA-C-restricted CMV-specific TCR beta clonotypes, and the single most frequent clonotype in two of eight donors was supplied by these HLA-C-restricted clonotypes.

Recombination joined TRBV12-3 or TRBV12-4 with TRBJ1-6; no D gene call is confident. This sequence was found in a human donor in good health (CMV status not recorded). Some clones in this sample may be carry-over from other donors' samples. The sample consisted of cultured CD8+ T cells from PBMCs, taken from culture after CMV antigen stimulation. The sequenced DNA: TGTGCCAGCACCAAAGGTGCCTATAATTCACCCCTCCACTTT. Its coded protein is CASTKGAYNSPLHF.